A single sample gave rise to the 26 T cell receptor beta chains below, sequenced in a study of T cells in Graves' hyperthyroidism and ophthalmopathy. What was amplified from RNA transcripts were TCR beta CDR3 regions. First-round RT-PCR targeting the TCR CDR3 was performed with the HTBI primer set. Each CDR3 protein gets one entry after TCRdb re-called the multiplex PCR reads with MiXCR. The profile shows a few hundred thousand distinct CDR3 sequences, 18% of them singletons. The material sequenced was blood. The receptors come from a man aged 40-50 years with Graves' hyperthyroidism.

This clonotype was counted only a few times. J is TRBJ1-5 and V is TRBV20-1; D is unclear. Germline loops: CDR1 DFQATT, CDR2 SNEGSKA (reference sequence). The CDR3 has 13 residues. The V end lost 3 bases, the J end lost 3 bases, and 9 bases lay between the germline ends. The CDR3 DNA reads as TGCAGTGCTAGGGCCTCAGACAATCAGCCCCAGCATTTT. Translation: CSARASDNQPQHF.

There are many counts of this clonotype. The rearrangement joins TRBV11-2 to TRBJ2-7; weak D call: TRBD2 (5 bases). V was clipped by 7 bases and J by 6 bases, with 16 bases between them. The V gene's germline CDR1 is SGHAT and CDR2 FQNNGV. The CDR3 spans 13 residues. CDR3 bases: TGTGCCAGCAACCCTCACCGGAGGTCCGAGCAGTACTTC. Amino acid sequence: CASNPHRRSEQYF.

Many counts were recorded for this clonotype. The chain uses TRBV7-2 and TRBJ2-5; perhaps TRBD1 as D (5 bases). Germline V gene data show CDR1 as SGHTA and CDR2 as FQGNSA. The CDR3 sequence is 13 residues long. Trimming stripped 3 bases from V and 2 bases from J, with 7 bases between. The CDR3 here is CASSFQGQETQYF. CDR3 DNA sequence: TGTGCCAGCAGCTTTCAGGGACAAGAGACCCAGTACTTC.

This clonotype was observed many times. This sequence joins TRBV7-2 and TRBJ1-4; D perhaps matches TRBD1 (5 bases). Germline CDR1 reads SGHTA; CDR2 reads FQGNSA. This CDR3 has 15 residues. Trimming removed 1 base from V and 6 bases from J, with 12 bases in between. The CDR3 loop reads CASSLGVGVDEKLFF. CDR3 sequence (DNA): TGTGCCAGCAGCTTAGGGGTGGGGGTAGATGAAAAACTGTTTTTT.

The genes are TRBV7-9 and TRBJ2-1; TRBD2 agrees at 7 bases. This CDR3 comprises 14 residues. The germline V gene has CDR1 SEHNR and CDR2 FQNEAQ (reference sequence). With V trimmed by 5 bases and J by 8 bases, 9 bases remained unmatched. CDR3 in DNA: TGTGCCAGCAGCCCGGGACTAATTTCCGATGAGCAGTTCTTC. Amino acid sequence: CASSPGLISDEQFF.

This clonotype was picked up many times. The gene calls are TRBV3-1 and TRBJ1-4; D unresolved. This CDR3 is built from 15 residues. Between the trimmed V and J ends, which lost 4 bases and 8 bases, there was a span of 17 bases. CDR1 is LGHDT, CDR2 YNNKEL, per germline (reference sequence). The CDR3 sequence: CASSRRGIEREKLFF. CDR3 coding DNA: TGTGCCAGCAGCCGGCGCGGGATCGAGAGGGAAAAACTGTTTTTT.

This clonotype came up many times. The chain carries TRBV28 and TRBJ2-7; TRBD1 matches at 7 bases. Unmatched junction bases numbered 3, after V lost 9 bases and J lost 4 bases. This CDR3 has 11 residues. Looked up from germline, CDR1 is MDHEN and CDR2 is SYDVKM. The CDR3 nucleotides are TGTGCCAGTAGACAGGGTTACGAGCAGTACTTC. This codes for CASRQGYEQYF.

This clonotype has ten or more counts. The chain has TRBV20-1 and TRBJ2-5; the D gene could be TRBD1 or TRBD2 (5 bases each). Deletions cut 6 bases from V and 5 bases from J, with 10 bases between. The CDR3 consists of 11 residues. CDR1 and CDR2 from the germline V gene are DFQATT and SNEGSKA (reference sequence). The CDR3, as DNA: TGCAGTGCCCTCTGGGGGGAGACCCAGTACTTC. It translates to CSALWGETQYF.

The chain employs TRBV6-1 and TRBJ1-2, with a weak D call TRBD1 (5 bases). Trimming left V 7 bases short and J 7 bases short, with 10 bases between. Germline loops: CDR1 MNHNS, CDR2 SASEGT. The CDR3 sequence is 11 residues long. CDR3 nucleotides: TGTGCCAGCAACCAGGGTTGTGGCTACACCTTC. It translates to CASNQGCGYTF.

This rearrangement joins TRBV4-2 to TRBJ2-7, with TRBD1 matching 9 bases. The germline gives CDR1 LGHNA, CDR2 YNFKEQ. The junction had 7 bases not matched to a gene; V was cut back by 0 bases and J by 7 bases. The CDR3 covers 15 residues. The CDR3 DNA sequence: TGTGCCAGCAGCCAAGAGGCCGGGACAGGGAGGGAGCAGTACTTC. The encoded protein is CASSQEAGTGREQYF.

The V call is TRBV5-8, the J call TRBJ2-1, with D unclear. This CDR3 has 14 amino acids. The V gene lost 5 bases and the J gene lost 0 bases, with 9 bases spanning the gap. CDR1 SGHTS and CDR2 YDEGEE come from the germline V gene. CDR3 region: CASRLVSSYNEQFF. The CDR3 bases are TGTGCCAGCAGATTAGTTAGCTCCTACAATGAGCAGTTCTTC.

This clonotype was found many times. As DNA, the CDR3 is TGTGCCAGCAGCCAAAGCCCCGGAGGCGGGAACTACGAGCAGTACTTC. Encoded protein: CASSQSPGGGNYEQYF. V gene TRBV4-2 combines with J gene TRBJ2-7, with D perhaps matching TRBD2 (6 bases). The CDR3 covers 16 residues. Trimming took 2 bases from V and 3 from J, leaving 17 bases between them. The germline gives CDR1 LGHNA, CDR2 YNFKEQ.

At least ten counts were recorded for this clonotype. This chain joins TRBV6-1 and TRBJ1-6, with D uncertain. V lost 1 base to trimming and J lost 6 bases, with 7 bases between them. CDR1 and CDR2 (germline): MNHNS, SASEGT. The CDR3 runs to 14 residues. In DNA, the CDR3 is TGTGCCAGCAGTGAAGGGTGGACTAATTCACCCCTCCACTTT. This translates into CASSEGWTNSPLHF.

This clonotype was recorded at least ten times. The J gene is TRBJ2-7, the V gene TRBV7-2; D possibly corresponds to TRBD2 (5 bases). CDR3 size: 14 residues. V was trimmed by 0 bases and J by 0 bases, leaving 6 bases between them. The germline V gene has CDR1 SGHTA and CDR2 FQGNSA. Here the CDR3 reads CASSLAGSSYEQYF. The CDR3 coding sequence is TGTGCCAGCAGCTTAGCAGGGAGCTCCTACGAGCAGTACTTC.

This clonotype was counted a few times. The genes are TRBV5-5 and TRBJ1-1; D unclear. V shed 6 bases and J shed 1 base, with 13 bases lying between them. Germline assignment: CDR1 SGHKS and CDR2 YYEKEE (reference sequence). The CDR3 contains 14 residues. The CDR3 protein is CASIRSFSNTEAFF. The CDR3 DNA follows: TGTGCCAGCATCCGGTCATTCTCGAACACTGAAGCTTTCTTT.

This sequence joins TRBV20-1 and TRBJ2-5; 7 bases fit TRBD1. Germline lookup yields CDR1 DFQATT and CDR2 SNEGSKA (reference sequence). The CDR3 spans 14 residues. Trimming at V came to 0 bases and at J to 4 bases, leaving 5 bases not matched to a gene. The CDR3 loop is CSARETTGRETQYF. The CDR3 nucleotides read TGCAGTGCTAGAGAGACGACAGGGCGAGAGACCCAGTACTTC.

This chain connects TRBV11-2 to TRBJ1-6, with TRBD1 as a possible D gene (6 bases). The CDR3 runs 14 residues. CDR1 is SGHAT, CDR2 FQNNGV, per germline. The V end lost 0 bases, the J end lost 10 bases, and 10 bases lay between the germline ends. This CDR3 reads CASSLERRGSPLHF. Here the CDR3 DNA reads TGTGCCAGCAGCTTAGAAAGGAGGGGGTCACCCCTCCACTTT.

This clonotype has just one count. The chain has TRBV6-2 or TRBV6-3 and TRBJ2-5; 8 bases agree with TRBD1. The CDR3 contains 12 residues. J lost 12 bases, V lost 0 bases, and 3 bases had no gene match. Germline loops: CDR1 MNHEY, CDR2 SVGEGT. CDR3 region: CASSYSKTGEYF. In nucleotides, the CDR3 is TGTGCCAGCAGTTACTCAAAGACAGGGGAGTACTTC.

This clonotype has a count of ten or more. This sequence joins TRBV11-2 and TRBJ2-1; 7 bases are shared with TRBD1. The CDR3 is 15 amino acids. After removal of 5 bases from V and 4 bases from J, the junction contained 8 bases not matched to a gene. CDR1 is SGHAT and CDR2 is FQNNGV in the germline V gene. The CDR3 here is CASSVRDRDYNEQFF. CDR3 coding DNA: TGTGCCAGCAGCGTCCGGGACAGAGATTACAATGAGCAGTTCTTC.

This clonotype showed up many times. V usage is TRBV28 and J usage is TRBJ1-1; unclear D gene. The V gene's germline CDR1 is MDHEN and CDR2 SYDVKM. The V gene lost 3 bases and the J gene lost 5 bases, with 4 bases spanning the gap. The CDR3 runs 11 residues. The CDR3: CASSLWTEAFF. CDR3 coding DNA: TGTGCCAGCAGTTTGTGGACTGAAGCTTTCTTT. The whole variable domain, filled in from reference TRBV28 and TRBJ1-1, reads DVKVTQSSRYLVKRTGEKVFLECVQDMDHENMFWYRQDPGLGLRLIYFSYDVKMKEKGDIPEGYSVSREKKERFSLILESASTNQTSMYLCASSLWTEAFFGQGTRLTVV.

The rearrangement joins TRBV20-1 to TRBJ2-5, with TRBD2 matching over 12 bases. Losses at the gene ends were 5 bases for V and 5 bases for J; bases not matched to a gene: 15. Looked up from germline, CDR1 is DFQATT and CDR2 is SNEGSKA (reference sequence). The CDR3 spans 17 residues. CDR3 loop: CSAPSGGGGGGGETQYF. CDR3 in DNA: TGCAGTGCTCCTAGCGGGGGGGGGGGGGGGGGGGGGGAGACCCAGTACTTC.

In nucleotides, the CDR3 is TGTGCCAGTAGTACCCCCCCGACCCACAATCAGCCCCAGCATTTT. It yields the protein CASSTPPTHNQPQHF. This chain links TRBV19 with TRBJ1-5; D uncertain. This CDR3 is built from 15 residues. Trimming took 4 bases from V and 3 from J, leaving 13 bases between them. The germline V gene encodes CDR1 LNHDA and CDR2 SQIVND (reference sequence).

The table lists this clonotype with many counts. The chain employs TRBV15 and TRBJ2-1; 7 nucleotides agree with TRBD1. Germline CDR1 reads LNHNV; CDR2 reads YYDKDF (reference sequence). The V gene end was trimmed by 4 bases and the J gene end by 12 bases; junction bases not matched to a gene: 9. The CDR3 is made up of 13 amino acids. CDR3 bases: TGTGCCACCAGCACAGCCCCCCGGGACAGGCAGTTCTTC. Translation: CATSTAPRDRQFF.

At least ten counts were recorded for this clonotype. CDR3 sequence: CSVGTSGGYNEQFF. The CDR3 nucleotides read TGCAGCGTTGGGACTAGCGGGGGTTACAATGAGCAGTTCTTC. The chain joins TRBV29-1 to TRBJ2-1, with TRBD2 identical over 13 bases. The CDR3 totals 14 residues. From germline, CDR1 is SQVTM and CDR2 ANQGSEA. Trimming cost V 4 bases and J 4 bases; bases outside gene matches: 1.

This clonotype was counted ten times or more. The genes are TRBV18 and TRBJ2-5; D is unresolved. Per the germline V gene, CDR1 is KGHSH and CDR2 is LQKENI. Between the trimmed V and J ends, which lost 3 bases and 2 bases, there was a span of 7 bases. The CDR3 contains 13 residues. This chain's CDR3 is CASSPGRQETQYF. CDR3 in DNA: TGTGCCAGCTCACCGGGAAGACAAGAGACCCAGTACTTC.

Remarks on this clonotype: A much larger clone sits a single nucleotide away, making a read error possible. The genes are TRBV5-1 and TRBJ2-7; D uncertain. Per germline, CDR1 SGHRS and CDR2 YFSETQ. Trimming took off 0 bases at V and 5 bases at J, with 3 bases between the two ends. The CDR3 is 11 residues long. CDR3 protein: CASSLANEQYF. DNA of the CDR3: TGCGCCAGCAGCTTGGCGAACGAGCAGTACTTC.